These 3 T cell receptor beta chains share one sample of origin, sequenced in a study of T cell clonotyping in hematopoietic cell transplantation. Generated by immunoSEQ multiplex PCR, the TCRdb table keeps only in-frame clones and is missing some. The profile shows fewer than 15,000 clones, approximately 65% of them singletons. This specimen was peripheral blood mononuclear cells, taken 180 days after allogeneic stem cell transplant. The source is a male patient between 55 and 70 years old who had an allogeneic stem cell transplant from an unrelated donor, so the T cells may come from the graft donor. Some clones in this sample may be carry-over from other donors' samples.

As concerns this clone: Other nucleotide sequences from this sample produce the same CDR3. The DNA for the CDR3 is TGTGCCTGGAGTCTTTCCACAGATACGCAGTATTTT. Translation: CAWSLSTDTQYF. V usage is TRBV30 and J usage is TRBJ2-3; no definite D call. This CDR3 is 12 amino acids long. The germline gives CDR1 GTSNPN, CDR2 SVGIG (reference sequence). Trimming took off 2 bases at V and 2 bases at J, with 5 bases between the two ends.

The rearrangement links TRBV30 to TRBJ2-2; D is uncertain. The CDR3 spans 14 residues. Trimming cost V 2 bases and J 2 bases, with 9 bases left between them. In germline, CDR1 is GTSNPN, CDR2 SVGIG (reference sequence). CDR3 sequence: CAWSPWHNTGELFF. DNA of the CDR3: TGTGCCTGGAGTCCCTGGCACAACACCGGGGAGCTGTTTTTT.

The J gene is TRBJ2-5, the V gene TRBV5-1; D is ambiguous. Trimming took off 0 bases at V and 4 bases at J, with 10 bases between the two ends. The germline gives CDR1 SGHRS, CDR2 YFSETQ. The CDR3 contains 14 residues. The CDR3 reads CASSLVAPPETQYF. CDR3 coding DNA: TGCGCCAGCAGCTTGGTAGCCCCGCCAGAGACCCAGTACTTC.